Listed here are 17 T cell receptor beta chains from one sample, sequenced in a study of blood T cell repertoires in COVID-19 (dated by TCRdb to about 2020). The library was prepared using the immunoSEQ multiplex PCR assay. The immuneACCESS repertoire file appears here via TCRdb, limited to in-frame rearrangements. These files lack a portion of the clones; in checked studies, under half of the deficit traces to unresolved V genes, and the cause of the others is not known. A total of 60,000 to 85,000 clones appear in this sample, about 92% of them only once. Of the sample, 1.5% is held by the ten largest clones. Sequenced input: peripheral blood. The source of these receptors is a man aged 45 to 65 with acute or convalescent COVID-19.

Comments on this clone: Other DNA sequences in this sample translate to the same CDR3. The chain recombines TRBV9 with TRBJ1-6; D perhaps matches TRBD1 (5 bases). In germline, CDR1 is SGDLS, CDR2 YYNGEE. Trimming shortened V by 2 bases and J by 6 bases, and 6 bases separated the two germline ends. The CDR3 sequence is 13 residues long. The DNA for the CDR3 is TGTGCCAGCAGCGTCGACAGTAATTCACCCCTCCACTTT. This encodes CASSVDSNSPLHF.

CDR3 in DNA: TGTGCCAGCAGCACGAGGACTAGCGGATACAATGAGCAGTTCTTC. Its protein is CASSTRTSGYNEQFF. The chain is built from TRBV7-2 and TRBJ2-1; 10 bases are a match to TRBD2. The CDR3 length is 15 residues. The J segment lost 4 bases and the V segment lost 5 bases, leaving 5 bases of the junction unmatched. The germline V gene encodes CDR1 SGHTA and CDR2 FQGNSA. The full variable domain, with the rest looked up from reference TRBV7-2 and TRBJ2-1, is GAGVSQSPSNKVTEKGKDVELRCDPISGHTALYWYRQSLGQGLEFLIYFQGNSAPDKSGLPSDRFSAERTGGSVSTLTIQRTQQEDSAVYLCASSTRTSGYNEQFFGPGTRLTVL.

The chain uses TRBV7-2 and TRBJ1-1; TRBD1 might be the D (5 bases). This CDR3 spans 16 amino acids. The germline V and J ends were trimmed by 2 bases and 1 base, with 14 bases remaining between them. Germline V CDR1 and CDR2: SGHTA, FQGNSA. DNA of the CDR3: TGTGCCAGCAGCTTAACCAGGGTTAGTTGGAACACTGAAGCTTTCTTT. It encodes CASSLTRVSWNTEAFF.

The gene calls are TRBV28 and TRBJ1-3; tentative D call: TRBD1 (6 bases). The CDR3 is made up of 14 amino acids. V lost 7 bases to trimming and J lost 0 bases, with 10 bases between them. Germline-derived CDR1 and CDR2 are MDHEN and SYDVKM. For the CDR3, the DNA is TGTGCCAGCAAGGACAGCTACTCTGGAAACACCATATATTTT. As protein: CASKDSYSGNTIYF.

J is TRBJ1-3 and V is TRBV21-1. TRBV21-1 constitutes a pseudogene. The CDR3 is made up of 14 amino acids. The CDR3 protein is CASGGVPDGNTIYF. In nucleotides, the CDR3 is TGTGCCAGCGGGGGGGTCCCGGATGGAAACACCATATATTTT.

This chain connects TRBV7-9 to TRBJ2-2, with TRBD1 identical over 8 bases. CDR1 SEHNR and CDR2 FQNEAQ come from the germline V gene (reference sequence). The CDR3 has 14 amino acids. V shed 1 base and J 7 bases; nucleotides not matched to a gene: 2. CDR3: CASSLGQGNGELFF. In DNA form, the CDR3 reads TGTGCCAGCAGCTTAGGACAGGGGAACGGGGAGCTGTTTTTT.

This sequence joins TRBV2 and TRBJ2-2; no definite D call. The germline gives CDR1 SNHLY, CDR2 FYNNEI. The CDR3 consists of 13 residues. Trimming removed 4 bases at V and 1 base at J, with 4 bases between. The DNA of the CDR3 is TGTGCCAGCAGTGGACAGAACACCGGGGAGCTGTTTTTT. Translated, it gives CASSGQNTGELFF.

V is TRBV5-1 and J is TRBJ1-4, with 9 bases aligning to TRBD1. This CDR3 region has 16 residues. J was trimmed by 7 bases and V by 2 bases; bases with no gene match: 9. From germline, CDR1 is SGHRS and CDR2 YFSETQ. The CDR3 sequence is CASSFSGGQGGEKLFF. CDR3 bases: TGCGCCAGCAGCTTTAGTGGGGGACAGGGAGGTGAAAAACTGTTTTTT.

The V gene is TRBV19, the J gene TRBJ1-2; unclear D gene. This CDR3 has 14 amino acids. Trimming removed 5 bases at V and 1 base at J, with 11 bases between. The germline V gene has CDR1 LNHDA and CDR2 SQIVND (reference sequence). The CDR3 is CASSFPGYNYGYTF. The CDR3 nucleotides read TGTGCCAGTAGTTTCCCGGGATATAACTATGGCTACACCTTC.

The chain is built from TRBV16 and TRBJ1-2, with 7 bases identical to TRBD1. This CDR3 spans 13 amino acids. Germline lookup yields CDR1 KGHSY and CDR2 FQNENV. The junction had 11 bases not matched to a gene; V was cut back by 4 bases and J by 12 bases. In DNA form, the CDR3 reads TGTGCCAGCAGCCCGGGGACAGCCCCGGCGAACACCTTC. Protein sequence: CASSPGTAPANTF. Supplemented by reference TRBV16 and TRBJ1-2, the full variable domain reads GEEVAQTPKHLVRGEGQKAKLYCAPIKGHSYVFWYQQVLKNEFKFLISFQNENVFDETGMPKERFSAKCLPNSPCSLEIQATKLEDSAVYFCASSPGTAPANTFGSGTRLTVV.

The chain is built from TRBV19 and TRBJ1-6; tentative D call: TRBD1 (5 bases). The CDR3 loop spans 13 amino acids. Germline CDR1 and CDR2: LNHDA and SQIVND (reference sequence). Trimming left V 6 bases short and J 7 bases short, with 10 bases between. Here the CDR3 DNA reads TGTGCCAGTAGGGGGACTCAGAATTCACCCCTCCACTTT. Translating gives CASRGTQNSPLHF.

In its sample, this clone was seen once. The rearrangement joins TRBV10-3 to TRBJ1-4, with 10 bases fitting TRBD1. The germline gives CDR1 ENHRY, CDR2 SYGVKD. J lost 8 bases, V lost 10 bases, and 10 bases had no gene match. The length of the CDR3 is 14 residues. This CDR3 reads CATAPGTGEEKLFF. CDR3 nucleotide sequence: TGTGCCACAGCACCCGGGACAGGGGAAGAAAAACTGTTTTTT.

The V gene is TRBV6-5, the J gene TRBJ1-5; possibly TRBD1 for D (5 bases). CDR1 MNHEY and CDR2 SVGAGI come from the germline V gene. V lost 0 bases and J lost 3, with 9 bases in between. CDR3 length equals 15 residues. CDR3 bases: TGTGCCAGCAGTTACTCCGGACATCCCAATCAGCCCCAGCATTTT. Its protein is CASSYSGHPNQPQHF.

The chain has TRBV28 and TRBJ2-1; D not certain. Germline values: CDR1 MDHEN, CDR2 SYDVKM. Trimming left V 2 bases short and J 5 bases short, with 13 bases between. This CDR3 has 15 residues. In DNA, the CDR3 is TGTGCCAGCAGTTTACGTAACAGAATGGACAATGAGCAGTTCTTC. It yields the protein CASSLRNRMDNEQFF. The full variable domain, completed using reference TRBV28 and TRBJ2-1, is DVKVTQSSRYLVKRTGEKVFLECVQDMDHENMFWYRQDPGLGLRLIYFSYDVKMKEKGDIPEGYSVSREKKERFSLILESASTNQTSMYLCASSLRNRMDNEQFFGPGTRLTVL.

J is TRBJ1-6 and V is TRBV7-9; maybe TRBD1 (6 bases). Trimming cost V 2 bases and J 6 bases, with 11 bases left between them. From germline, CDR1 is SEHNR and CDR2 FQNEAQ (reference sequence). This CDR3 is built from 15 residues. The CDR3 region has the DNA TGTGCCAGCAGCTTAAAGGGGGGGGCTAATTCACCCCTCCACTTT. Translation: CASSLKGGANSPLHF.

In its sample, this clone was seen once. The chain couples TRBV15 to TRBJ2-7, with TRBD2 matching over 9 bases. The CDR3 covers 15 residues. With V trimmed by 1 base and J by 6 bases, 7 bases remained unmatched. Germline values: CDR1 LNHNV, CDR2 YYDKDF (reference sequence). DNA for the CDR3: TGTGCCACCAGCAGAGTCGTACTAGCGGGTGCCGAGCAGTACTTC. Protein: CATSRVVLAGAEQYF.

The rearrangement links TRBV15 to TRBJ2-5; possible D gene TRBD1, 6 bases. The CDR3 covers 15 residues. The V gene's germline CDR1 is LNHNV and CDR2 YYDKDF (reference sequence). The germline V and J ends were trimmed by 6 bases and 2 bases, with 16 bases remaining between them. The CDR3 DNA follows: TGTGCCACCAGAACCGAGTGGGGGCGTCAAGAGACCCAGTACTTC. Its translation: CATRTEWGRQETQYF.